One and the same sample provided the 24 T cell receptor beta chains below, sequenced in a study of memory CD4+ T cells and cytomegalovirus serostatus (dated by TCRdb to between 2017 and 2020). Single viable CD3+CD4+CD8-CD45RO+ cells were sorted as memory CD4+ T cells on a FACSAria II. Library construction relied on the immunoSEQ multiplex PCR assay. TCRdb mirrors the immuneACCESS table, restricted to in-frame sequences. Some clones are absent from its copies; in checked studies, under half trace to an unresolved V gene, and the reason for the others is unknown. In all, the sample holds about 45,000 clones, and roughly three quarters of those were seen once. The ten largest account for 0.9% to 0.95% of the sample. Material for sequencing was memory CD4+ T cells from blood. The receptor set was obtained from an adult in good health and CMV-seronegative.

This clone was seen only a few times. The rearrangement uses TRBV30 and TRBJ1-4; D call uncertain. The CDR3 spans 12 residues. Germline CDR1 is GTSNPN and CDR2 is SVGIG (reference sequence). V shed 5 bases and J shed 9 bases, with 13 bases lying between them. CDR3 DNA sequence: TGTGCCTGGGGACTTCCGAGACAAAAACTGTTTTTT. Translation gives CAWGLPRQKLFF.

V gene TRBV28 combines with J gene TRBJ2-5; the D is unclear. V was shortened by 6 bases and J by 5 bases, with 4 bases between the two germline ends. The germline CDR1 and CDR2 sequences are MDHEN and SYDVKM. The CDR3 covers 10 residues. The CDR3 sequence is CASSRETQYF. The CDR3 DNA reads as TGTGCCAGCAGCCGGGAGACCCAGTACTTC. Full variable domain (remainder filled in from reference TRBV28 and TRBJ2-5): DVKVTQSSRYLVKRTGEKVFLECVQDMDHENMFWYRQDPGLGLRLIYFSYDVKMKEKGDIPEGYSVSREKKERFSLILESASTNQTSMYLCASSRETQYFGPGTRLLVL.

The rearrangement joins TRBV4-1 to TRBJ1-5; a possible D gene is TRBD1 (5 bases). Germline V gene lookup returns CDR1 MGHRA and CDR2 YSYEKL. V shed 4 bases and J shed 3 bases, with 16 bases lying between them. The CDR3 consists of 16 residues. The CDR3 reads CASSRGAQPNNQPQHF. The CDR3 nucleotides read TGCGCCAGCAGCCGCGGGGCCCAGCCCAACAATCAGCCCCAGCATTTT.

The chain employs TRBV6-1 and TRBJ1-1, with D perhaps matching TRBD1 (5 bases). Looked up from germline, CDR1 is MNHNS and CDR2 is SASEGT. This CDR3 region has 15 residues. V lost 3 bases and J lost 4, with 15 bases in between. CDR3: CASSDGALYATEAFF. The CDR3 DNA reads as TGTGCCAGCAGTGATGGGGCCCTCTACGCCACTGAAGCTTTCTTT.

This chain uses TRBV7-9 with TRBJ2-7, with D perhaps matching TRBD1 (5 bases). CDR1 is SEHNR, CDR2 FQNEAQ, per germline (reference sequence). The CDR3 loop spans 16 amino acids. V lost 0 bases to trimming and J lost 0 bases, with 12 bases between them. The CDR3 bases are TGTGCCAGCAGCTTAGCGCAGGCAGGGCACTCCTACGAGCAGTACTTC. Amino acids: CASSLAQAGHSYEQYF.

The rearrangement links TRBV19 to TRBJ1-6, with D possibly matching TRBD1 (5 bases). CDR3 size: 14 residues. V lost 8 bases, J lost 0 bases, and 8 bases lay in between. Germline V gene lookup returns CDR1 LNHDA and CDR2 SQIVND (reference sequence). The CDR3 DNA reads TGTGCCAGTGCTGGGGGCTCCTATAATTCACCCCTCCACTTT. Its translation: CASAGGSYNSPLHF.

The chain uses TRBV28 and TRBJ2-3; D perhaps matches TRBD2 (6 bases). Looked up from germline, CDR1 is MDHEN and CDR2 is SYDVKM. Trimming cost V 7 bases and J 4 bases, with 12 bases left between them. The CDR3 runs 13 residues. The CDR3 here is CASTPGLPDTQYF. The CDR3 nucleotides read TGTGCCAGCACCCCGGGACTCCCAGATACGCAGTATTTT.

This clone was observed a single time. The chain links TRBV4-3 to TRBJ1-2; D remains ambiguous. With 2 bases removed from V and 0 bases from J, the gap between germline ends came to 13 bases. Germline lookup yields CDR1 LGHNA and CDR2 YSLEER. This CDR3 has 16 amino acids. The CDR3 coding sequence is TGCGCCAGCAGCCAAAGGGTAGGAAGTCCTAACTATGGCTACACCTTC. Its protein is CASSQRVGSPNYGYTF.

V and J are TRBV7-2 and TRBJ1-4; 7 bases agree with TRBD1. CDR1 and CDR2 from the germline V gene are SGHTA and FQGNSA. V trimming: 5 bases; J trimming: 7 bases; junction bases outside the gene matches: 16. This CDR3 has 17 amino acids. CDR3 protein: CASSPSILQGLGEKLFF. Here the CDR3 DNA reads TGTGCCAGCAGCCCCTCTATCTTACAGGGGCTGGGTGAAAAACTGTTTTTT. The full variable domain, rest sourced from reference TRBV7-2 and TRBJ1-4, is GAGVSQSPSNKVTEKGKDVELRCDPISGHTALYWYRQSLGQGLEFLIYFQGNSAPDKSGLPSDRFSAERTGGSVSTLTIQRTQQEDSAVYLCASSPSILQGLGEKLFFGSGTQLSVL.

The chain joins TRBV4-3 to TRBJ2-2, with TRBD1 matching 10 bases. J gave up 6 bases and V 3 bases, and 7 bases lay outside the gene matches. Per germline, CDR1 LGHNA and CDR2 YSLEER. This CDR3 region has 16 residues. The chain's CDR3 is CASSQDRQGASGELFF. In DNA form, the CDR3 reads TGCGCCAGCAGCCAGGATCGACAGGGGGCCTCCGGGGAGCTGTTTTTT.

The J gene is TRBJ2-7, the V gene TRBV28; 7 bases match TRBD2. V shed 3 bases, J shed 3 bases, and the junction held 11 bases outside the gene matches. The CDR3 totals 16 residues. Germline loops: CDR1 MDHEN, CDR2 SYDVKM. The CDR3 sequence: CASSLGGAAAIYEQYF. The CDR3 DNA reads TGTGCCAGCAGTTTGGGAGGGGCCGCCGCCATCTACGAGCAGTACTTC.

The chain carries TRBV7-8 and TRBJ1-1, with D possibly being TRBD1 (5 bases). Germline V lookup: CDR1 SGHVS, CDR2 FQNEAQ. Trimming cost V 5 bases and J 7 bases, with 17 bases left between them. CDR3 size: 14 residues. CDR3 amino acids: CASSQPRGTSEAFF. As DNA, the CDR3 is TGTGCCAGCAGCCAGCCCCGGGGGACGAGTGAAGCTTTCTTT.

The chain uses TRBV28 and TRBJ2-7; either TRBD1 or TRBD2 may supply D (5 bases each). The germline V gene encodes CDR1 MDHEN and CDR2 SYDVKM. CDR3 length: 11 residues. The V and J ends lost 4 bases and 6 bases respectively, with 7 bases between them. The CDR3 DNA reads TGTGCCAGCAGTTCGGGGCGCGAGCAGTACTTC. It specifies CASSSGREQYF. Looking up the rest from reference TRBV28 and TRBJ2-7 gives the full variable domain: DVKVTQSSRYLVKRTGEKVFLECVQDMDHENMFWYRQDPGLGLRLIYFSYDVKMKEKGDIPEGYSVSREKKERFSLILESASTNQTSMYLCASSSGREQYFGPGTRLTVT.

The rearrangement joins TRBV6-6 to TRBJ1-1; D ambiguous. Germline CDR1 and CDR2: MNHNY and SVGAGI (reference sequence). This CDR3 has 12 amino acids. With 6 bases removed from V and 2 bases from J, the gap between germline ends came to 7 bases. The CDR3 region has the DNA TGTGCCAGCAGCTACGCCAACACTGAAGCTTTCTTT. Protein sequence: CASSYANTEAFF.

This clone was counted between two and nine times. The CDR3 DNA is TGCGCCAGCAGTCCCAGCGGGACGCCGAACGAGGATCAGCCCCAGCATTTT. Translation gives CASSPSGTPNEDQPQHF. The chain recombines TRBV23-1 with TRBJ1-5; a possible D gene is TRBD1 (5 bases). TRBV23-1 is marked as an open reading frame, function uncertain. The CDR3 sequence is 17 residues long. V shed 4 bases and J shed 5 bases, with 21 bases lying between them.

This clone showed up just a few times. The chain recombines TRBV5-4 with TRBJ2-3; D unclear. Germline assignment: CDR1 SGHNT and CDR2 YYREEE (reference sequence). This CDR3 spans 12 amino acids. The germline V and J ends were trimmed by 5 bases and 2 bases, with 6 bases remaining between them. In DNA form, the CDR3 reads TGTGCCAGCAGGAGTCTCACAGATACGCAGTATTTT. Encoded protein: CASRSLTDTQYF.

The chain recombines TRBV5-5 with TRBJ1-1, with 8 bases lining up with TRBD1. Germline trimming cut 7 bases from V and 0 bases from J; bases unmatched to any gene: 5. This CDR3 has 14 residues. The germline V gene encodes CDR1 SGHKS and CDR2 YYEKEE (reference sequence). The CDR3 nucleotides read TGTGCCAGCGACAGGGGAATAATGAACACTGAAGCTTTCTTT. It encodes CASDRGIMNTEAFF.

The V gene is TRBV30, the J gene TRBJ1-2; D gene unclear. From germline, CDR1 is GTSNPN and CDR2 SVGIG (reference sequence). The CDR3 has 11 residues. V was trimmed by 3 bases and J by 6 bases, leaving 8 bases between them. The CDR3 here is CAWRSWNGYTF. In nucleotides, the CDR3 is TGTGCCTGGAGGTCTTGGAATGGCTACACCTTC.

The chain employs TRBV18 and TRBJ2-7; 11 bases are shared with TRBD1. This CDR3 has 15 residues. Per the germline V gene, CDR1 is KGHSH and CDR2 is LQKENI. J was trimmed by 5 bases and V by 2 bases; bases with no gene match: 5. CDR3 DNA sequence: TGTGCCAGCTCACCAGGGGACAGGGGGTTCGACGAGCAGTACTTC. Its protein product is CASSPGDRGFDEQYF. Supplemented by reference TRBV18 and TRBJ2-7, the full variable domain reads NAGVMQNPRHLVRRRGQEARLRCSPMKGHSHVYWYRQLPEEGLKFMVYLQKENIIDESGMPKERFSAEFPKEGPSILRIQQVVRGDSAAYFCASSPGDRGFDEQYFGPGTRLTVT.

The chain employs TRBV4-2 and TRBJ2-1, with TRBD1 matching 9 bases. Germline V lookup: CDR1 LGHNA, CDR2 YNFKEQ. V was clipped by 4 bases and J by 2 bases; unmatched bases: 3. The CDR3 length is 15 residues. The CDR3 spells CASSPGQGTYNEQFF. CDR3 DNA: TGTGCCAGCAGCCCTGGACAGGGGACCTACAATGAGCAGTTCTTC.

The V and J genes are TRBV6-5 and TRBJ1-1; a possible D gene is TRBD1 (6 bases). CDR3 length equals 12 residues. The germline gives CDR1 MNHEY, CDR2 SVGAGI. V was shortened by 2 bases and J by 11 bases, with 12 bases between the two germline ends. The chain's CDR3 is CASSYGGTPAFF. The CDR3 bases are TGTGCCAGCAGTTACGGGGGGACACCGGCTTTCTTT.

This clone was counted between two and nine times. The V and J genes are TRBV6-4 and TRBJ1-1; maybe TRBD1 (5 bases). This CDR3 comprises 13 residues. Between the trimmed V and J ends, which lost 6 bases and 1 base, there was a span of 9 bases. Germline lookup yields CDR1 MRHNA and CDR2 SNTAGT. CDR3 amino acids: CASSLQENTEAFF. The CDR3 nucleotides are TGTGCCAGCAGCCTACAGGAGAACACTGAAGCTTTCTTT.

The chain couples TRBV27 to TRBJ2-7; tentatively, D is TRBD1 or TRBD2 (6 bases each). The CDR3 runs to 15 residues. Germline CDR1 reads MNHEY; CDR2 reads SMNVEV (reference sequence). Deletions cut 7 bases from V and 2 bases from J, with 18 bases between. This chain's CDR3 is CASNKRGELPYEQYF. CDR3 in DNA: TGTGCCAGCAACAAAAGGGGGGAACTCCCCTACGAGCAGTACTTC.

The chain combines TRBV6-5 with TRBJ2-4; D perhaps matches TRBD1 (6 bases). The length of the CDR3 is 11 residues. V lost 6 bases and J lost 10, with 10 bases in between. Germline assignment: CDR1 MNHEY and CDR2 SVGAGI. The CDR3 sequence is CASRDSGIQYF. The CDR3 DNA follows: TGTGCCAGCAGGGACAGCGGAATTCAGTACTTC.